This T cell receptor (beta chain) emerged from a study of cytomegalovirus exposure and HLA in healthy donors. About this clone: Antigen unknown.

The PCR employed 60 Vbeta primers together with 13 Jbeta primers. As originally analysed: The count from a later analysis was tens of millions of unique TCR beta chains, 9 million to 12 million of them shared. Clones were sequenced by immunoSEQ multiplex PCR, and TCRdb holds only the in-frame ones, with some missing. The DNA was the basis for D and trimming; V, J and clone size are from that table. The data hold about 160,000 clones, with roughly 71% observed a single time. Study conclusions and caveats: As a later analysis revealed, most CMV-associated TCR beta chains appeared HLA-restricted. Some V segments, TRBV6-2 and TRBV6-3 among them, were indistinguishable and were therefore excluded.

Germline values: CDR1 SQVTM, CDR2 ANQGSEA. This CDR3 is 13 amino acids long. The sample comprised PBMCs. The rearrangement joins TRBV29-1 to TRBJ2-5, with 12 nucleotides matching TRBD1. Judging by the DNA end, TRBJ2-7 fits better; the J call may be wrong. This TCR was recovered from a woman aged 50 to 60 in good health and CMV-seropositive. The CDR3 DNA follows: TGCAGCGTCCGGGACAGGGGGCTTTACGAGCAGTACTTC. Protein sequence: CSVRDRGLYEQYF.